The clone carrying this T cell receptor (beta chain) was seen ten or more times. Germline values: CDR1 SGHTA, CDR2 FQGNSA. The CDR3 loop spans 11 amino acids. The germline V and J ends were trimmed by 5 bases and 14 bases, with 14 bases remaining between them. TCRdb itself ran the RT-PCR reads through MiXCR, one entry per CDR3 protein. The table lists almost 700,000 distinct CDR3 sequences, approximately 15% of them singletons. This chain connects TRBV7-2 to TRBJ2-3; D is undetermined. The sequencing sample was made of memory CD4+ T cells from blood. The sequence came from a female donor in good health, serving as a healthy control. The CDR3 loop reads CASSGGSHLYF. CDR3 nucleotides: TGTGCCAGCAGCGGCGGCTCCCACCTGTATTTT.